These 12 T cell receptor beta chains share one sample of origin, sequenced in a study of blood T cell repertoires in COVID-19. Only in-frame clones appear in the TCRdb table, and some are missing; sequencing was by immunoSEQ multiplex PCR. The sample contains around 300,000 clones, about 85% of which appear only once. The sequenced material came from PBMCs or T cells enriched from blood (not recorded which). The receptor set was obtained from a woman between 45 and 65 years old who had recovered from COVID-19.

The chain recombines TRBV7-2 with TRBJ1-2, with TRBD1 identical over 7 bases. The junction had 5 bases not matched to a gene; V was cut back by 4 bases and J by 6 bases. Germline V CDR1 and CDR2: SGHTA, FQGNSA. The length of the CDR3 is 13 residues. DNA for the CDR3: TGTGCCAGCAGCTACGCAGGGGGGAATGGCTACACCTTC. Translating it yields CASSYAGGNGYTF.

J is TRBJ2-3 and V is TRBV19; D possibly corresponds to TRBD1 (5 bases). The CDR3 is 14 residues long. The V end was cut by 3 bases, the J end by 7 bases, with 14 bases between. Germline values: CDR1 LNHDA, CDR2 SQIVND (reference sequence). The CDR3 sequence is CASSMDGARNTQYF. Here the CDR3 DNA reads TGTGCCAGTAGTATGGATGGGGCTAGGAATACGCAGTATTTT.

The gene calls are TRBV12-5 and TRBJ2-3, with D possibly matching TRBD2 (6 bases). The CDR3 loop spans 13 amino acids. The V end was cut by 6 bases, the J end by 1 base, with 8 bases between. CDR1 and CDR2 from the germline V gene are LGHNT and FRNRAP. The CDR3 region has the DNA TGTGCTAGTGGCCCGGGGGGCACAGATACGCAGTATTTT. Translation gives CASGPGGTDTQYF.

This clone was seen just once. The J gene is TRBJ1-1, the V gene TRBV6-5, with TRBD1 matching 8 bases. CDR3 length equals 14 residues. The V segment lost 6 bases and the J segment 2 bases; nucleotides outside the gene matches: 5. Germline lookup yields CDR1 MNHEY and CDR2 SVGAGI. CDR3 sequence: CASRQGGVNTEAFF. CDR3 DNA sequence: TGTGCCAGCAGACAGGGGGGCGTAAACACTGAAGCTTTCTTT.

This clone has a single count. The rearrangement uses TRBV11-1 and TRBJ2-3, with D uncertain. V was trimmed by 4 bases and J by 3 bases, leaving 8 bases between them. The CDR3 is 13 residues long. CDR1 is SGHAT and CDR2 is FQDESV in the germline V gene (reference sequence). CDR3 DNA sequence: TGTGCCAGCAGCTCTCGTTTTACAGATACGCAGTATTTT. Its protein is CASSSRFTDTQYF.

The chain recombines TRBV11-2 with TRBJ1-1, with D possibly TRBD1 on 5 matching bases. CDR1 is SGHAT, CDR2 FQNNGV, per germline. V lost 5 bases, J lost 11 bases, and 15 bases lay in between. This CDR3 region has 12 residues. The CDR3 DNA reads as TGTGCCAGCAGCCAAAAAGGGGCATGGGCTTTCTTT. Translation: CASSQKGAWAFF.

The genes are TRBV7-3 and TRBJ2-7; TRBD1 might be the D (7 bases). V was pared by 4 bases and J by 3 bases, with 28 bases between. CDR3 length: 19 residues. Per germline, CDR1 SGHTA and CDR2 FQGTGA. The CDR3 region has the DNA TGTGCCAGCAGCTCCTTCCGTCGGGTACAGGGGAGGATCCGCTACGAGCAGTACTTC. As protein: CASSSFRRVQGRIRYEQYF.

The chain joins TRBV6-5 to TRBJ1-2, with D possibly being TRBD1 (6 bases). Per the germline V gene, CDR1 is MNHEY and CDR2 is SVGAGI. This CDR3 spans 14 amino acids. V lost 7 bases and J lost 7, with 19 bases in between. The CDR3 bases are TGTGCCAGCATTAATACAGGGAGTGGGGCTGGCTACACCTTC. Residues: CASINTGSGAGYTF.

V usage is TRBV18 and J usage is TRBJ1-1; possibly TRBD1 for D (5 bases). V lost 3 bases to trimming and J lost 6 bases, with 20 bases between them. Per germline, CDR1 KGHSH and CDR2 LQKENI. The CDR3 length is 16 residues. For the CDR3, the DNA is TGTGCCAGCTCACCCACCGTTGCAGGGTTAATGGCTGAAGCTTTCTTT. This translates into CASSPTVAGLMAEAFF.

J is TRBJ1-1 and V is TRBV5-4, with 9 bases identical to TRBD1. CDR1 is SGHNT and CDR2 is YYREEE in the germline V gene (reference sequence). CDR3 length: 16 amino acids. The junction had 16 bases not matched to a gene; V was cut back by 4 bases and J by 9 bases. The CDR3 here is CASSRFTGTGYGQAFF. DNA for the CDR3: TGTGCCAGCAGCAGGTTTACCGGGACAGGGTATGGGCAAGCTTTCTTT.

The V and J genes are TRBV29-1 and TRBJ1-1; 7 bases line up with TRBD1. The V gene end was trimmed by 6 bases and the J gene end by 2 bases; junction bases not matched to a gene: 6. CDR1 is SQVTM and CDR2 is ANQGSEA in the germline V gene. The CDR3 has 13 residues. The CDR3 sequence: CSVQTGQNTEAFF. The CDR3 bases are TGCAGCGTCCAGACAGGGCAAAACACTGAAGCTTTCTTT. Looking up the rest from reference TRBV29-1 and TRBJ1-1 gives the full variable domain: SAVISQKPSRDICQRGTSLTIQCQVDSQVTMMFWYRQQPGQSLTLIATANQGSEATYESGFVIDKFPISRPNLTFSTLTVSNMSPEDSSIYLCSVQTGQNTEAFFGQGTRLTVV.

This clone was found a few times. This chain connects TRBV3-1 (or the pseudogene TRBV3-2) to TRBJ2-7, with 9 bases matching TRBD2. The ends lost 1 base at V and 3 bases at J; junction bases unmatched: 4. This CDR3 is 15 amino acids long. Germline values: CDR1 LGHDT, CDR2 YNNKEL (reference sequence). This CDR3 reads CASSQAGGRVYEQYF. Here the CDR3 DNA reads TGTGCCAGCAGCCAAGCTGGCGGGAGGGTCTACGAGCAGTACTTC.